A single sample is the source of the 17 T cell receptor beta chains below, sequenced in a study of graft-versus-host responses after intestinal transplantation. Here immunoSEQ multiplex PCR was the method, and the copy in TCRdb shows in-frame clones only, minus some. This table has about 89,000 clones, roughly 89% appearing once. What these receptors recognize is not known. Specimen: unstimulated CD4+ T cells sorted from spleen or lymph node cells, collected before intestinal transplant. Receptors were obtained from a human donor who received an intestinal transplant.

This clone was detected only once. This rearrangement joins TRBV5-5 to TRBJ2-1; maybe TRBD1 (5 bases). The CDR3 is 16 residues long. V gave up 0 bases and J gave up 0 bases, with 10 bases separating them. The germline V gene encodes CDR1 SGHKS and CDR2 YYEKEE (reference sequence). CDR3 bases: TGTGCCAGCAGCTTGGCCAGGGTGAGCTCCTACAATGAGCAGTTCTTC. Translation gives CASSLARVSSYNEQFF.

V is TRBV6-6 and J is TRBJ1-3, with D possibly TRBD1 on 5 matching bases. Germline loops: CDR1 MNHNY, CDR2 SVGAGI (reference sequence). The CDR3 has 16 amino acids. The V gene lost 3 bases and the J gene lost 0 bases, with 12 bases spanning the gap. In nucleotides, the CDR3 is TGTGCCAGCAGTTATCCCGGACACCGCTCTGGAAACACCATATATTTT. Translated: CASSYPGHRSGNTIYF.

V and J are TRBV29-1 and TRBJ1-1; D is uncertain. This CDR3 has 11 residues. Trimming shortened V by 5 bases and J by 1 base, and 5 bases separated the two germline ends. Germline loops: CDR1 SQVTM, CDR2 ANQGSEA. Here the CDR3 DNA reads TGCAGCGTTCACGGGAACACTGAAGCTTTCTTT. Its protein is CSVHGNTEAFF.

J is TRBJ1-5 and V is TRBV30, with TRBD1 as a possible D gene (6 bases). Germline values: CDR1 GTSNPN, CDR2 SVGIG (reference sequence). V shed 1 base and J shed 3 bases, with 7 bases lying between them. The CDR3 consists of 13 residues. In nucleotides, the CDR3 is TGTGCCTGGAGTGGGGACATCAATCAGCCCCAGCATTTT. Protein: CAWSGDINQPQHF.

In DNA form, the CDR3 reads TGTGCCATCAGTGAGTCGCTAAACAATCAGCCCCAGCATTTT. Translated: CAISESLNNQPQHF. The V call is TRBV10-3, the J call TRBJ1-5; no definite D call. Per germline, CDR1 ENHRY and CDR2 SYGVKD. The CDR3 totals 14 residues. The germline V and J ends were trimmed by 0 bases and 3 bases, with 6 bases remaining between them.

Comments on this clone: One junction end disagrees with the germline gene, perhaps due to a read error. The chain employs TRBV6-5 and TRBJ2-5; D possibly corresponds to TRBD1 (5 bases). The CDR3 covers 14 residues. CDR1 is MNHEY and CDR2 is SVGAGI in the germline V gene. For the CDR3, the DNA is TGTGCCACCAGTAAATGGGGCAGCAAAGAGACCCAGTACTTC. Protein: CATSKWGSKETQYF.

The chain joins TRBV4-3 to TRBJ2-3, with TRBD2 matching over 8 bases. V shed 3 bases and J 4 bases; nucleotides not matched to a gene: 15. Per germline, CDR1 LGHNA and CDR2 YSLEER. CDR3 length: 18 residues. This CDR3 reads CASSQDSPGLVIPDTQYF. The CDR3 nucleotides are TGCGCCAGCAGCCAGGATTCCCCGGGACTAGTAATCCCAGATACGCAGTATTTT.

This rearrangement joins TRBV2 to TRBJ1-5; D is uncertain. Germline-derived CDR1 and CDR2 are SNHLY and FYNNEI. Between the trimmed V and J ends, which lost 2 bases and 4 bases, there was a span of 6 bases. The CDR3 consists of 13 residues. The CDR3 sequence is CASSEQTNQPQHF. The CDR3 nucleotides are TGTGCCAGCAGTGAACAAACAAATCAGCCCCAGCATTTT.

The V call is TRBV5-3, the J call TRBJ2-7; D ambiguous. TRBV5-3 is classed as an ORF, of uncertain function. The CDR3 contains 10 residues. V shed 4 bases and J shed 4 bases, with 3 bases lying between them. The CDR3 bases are TGTGCCAGAAGCCCTTACGAGCAGTACTTC. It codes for CARSPYEQYF.

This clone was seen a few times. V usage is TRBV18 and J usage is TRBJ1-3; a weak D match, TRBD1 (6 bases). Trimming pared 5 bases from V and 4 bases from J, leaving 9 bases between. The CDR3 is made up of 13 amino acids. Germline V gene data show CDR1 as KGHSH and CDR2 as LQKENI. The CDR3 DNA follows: TGTGCCAGCTCAGACAGGACGGGAAACACCATATATTTT. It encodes CASSDRTGNTIYF.

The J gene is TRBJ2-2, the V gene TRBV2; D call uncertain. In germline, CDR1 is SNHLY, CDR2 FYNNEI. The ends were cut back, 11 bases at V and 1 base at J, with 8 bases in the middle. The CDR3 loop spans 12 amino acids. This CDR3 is CACAGNTGELFF. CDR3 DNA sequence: TGTGCCTGTGCAGGGAACACCGGGGAGCTGTTTTTT.

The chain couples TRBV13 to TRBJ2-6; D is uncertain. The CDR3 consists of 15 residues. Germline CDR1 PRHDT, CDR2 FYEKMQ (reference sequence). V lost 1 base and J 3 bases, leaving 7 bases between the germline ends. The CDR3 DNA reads TGTGCCAGCAGCTTAGCGGGTGGTGGGGCCAACGTCCTGACTTTC. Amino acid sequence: CASSLAGGGANVLTF.

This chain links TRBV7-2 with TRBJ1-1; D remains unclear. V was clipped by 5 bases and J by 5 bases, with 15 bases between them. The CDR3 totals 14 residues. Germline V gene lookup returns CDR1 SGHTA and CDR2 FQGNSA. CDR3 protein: CASSLAGRWTEAFF. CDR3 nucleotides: TGTGCCAGCAGCCTTGCGGGGAGATGGACTGAAGCTTTCTTT.

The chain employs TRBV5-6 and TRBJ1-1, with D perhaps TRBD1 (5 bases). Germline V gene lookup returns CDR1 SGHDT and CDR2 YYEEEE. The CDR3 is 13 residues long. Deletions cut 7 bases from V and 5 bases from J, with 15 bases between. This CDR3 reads CASVLRAGTEAFF. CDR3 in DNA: TGTGCCAGCGTTTTAAGGGCAGGGACTGAAGCTTTCTTT.

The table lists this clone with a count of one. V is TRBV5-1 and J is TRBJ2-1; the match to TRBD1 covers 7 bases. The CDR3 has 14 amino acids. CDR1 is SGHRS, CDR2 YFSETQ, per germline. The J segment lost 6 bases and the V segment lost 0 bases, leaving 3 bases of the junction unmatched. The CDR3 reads CASSLGQGGNEQFF. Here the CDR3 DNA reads TGCGCCAGCAGCTTGGGACAGGGTGGCAATGAGCAGTTCTTC.

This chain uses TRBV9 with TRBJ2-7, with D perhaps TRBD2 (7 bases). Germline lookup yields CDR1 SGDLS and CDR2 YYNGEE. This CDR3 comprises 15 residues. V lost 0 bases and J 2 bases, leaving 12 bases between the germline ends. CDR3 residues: CASSVEAGATYEQYF. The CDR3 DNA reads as TGTGCCAGCAGCGTAGAGGCGGGGGCTACCTACGAGCAGTACTTC.

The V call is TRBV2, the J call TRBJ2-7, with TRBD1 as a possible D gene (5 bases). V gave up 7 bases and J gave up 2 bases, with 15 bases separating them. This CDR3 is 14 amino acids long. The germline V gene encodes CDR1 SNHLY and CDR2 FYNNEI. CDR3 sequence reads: CASTLTVNAYEQYF. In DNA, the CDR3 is TGTGCCAGCACCCTGACAGTGAATGCCTACGAGCAGTACTTC.